These 30 T cell receptor beta chains were sequenced from one sample in a study of radiation and T cells in renal cell carcinoma. The table came from immunoSEQ multiplex PCR; TCRdb's copy has only in-frame clones and leaves some out. The table has about 5,600 clones, around 68% seen once; the top ten hold 25% to 30%. As for treatment: treatment-naive control, cytoreductive nephrectomy. The specimen was tumor tissue, collected from a patient whose treatment was nephrectomy without radiotherapy. These TCRs come from a human donor with renal cell carcinoma.

The genes are TRBV2 and TRBJ2-7; possible D gene TRBD2, 5 bases. The V and J ends lost 8 bases and 7 bases respectively, with 18 bases between them. The CDR3 is made up of 13 amino acids. Germline CDR1 is SNHLY and CDR2 is FYNNEI. Here the CDR3 reads CASLPNSSGEQYF. The CDR3 DNA sequence: TGTGCCAGCCTCCCCAACAGCTCGGGGGAGCAGTACTTC.

The J gene is TRBJ2-3, the V gene TRBV10-3; TRBD2 matches at 10 bases. Per the germline V gene, CDR1 is ENHRY and CDR2 is SYGVKD. There are 14 residues in the CDR3. The trim removed 5 bases at V and 4 bases at J, leaving 3 bases unmatched. As DNA, the CDR3 is TGTGCCATCAGTCTAGCGGGAGCCGCAGATACGCAGTATTTT. It encodes CAISLAGAADTQYF.

The rearrangement uses TRBV6-1 and TRBJ2-5; 7 bases fit TRBD1. The CDR3 is 14 amino acids. Germline V gene data show CDR1 as MNHNS and CDR2 as SASEGT. After removal of 7 bases from V and 5 bases from J, the junction contained 10 bases not matched to a gene. The DNA of the CDR3 is TGTGCCAGCATCCCCCGACAGGGTCTGGAGACCCAGTACTTC. Its protein is CASIPRQGLETQYF.

This clone was seen only once. The V and J genes are TRBV15 and TRBJ1-1; no clear D gene. This CDR3 comprises 14 residues. From germline, CDR1 is LNHNV and CDR2 YYDKDF (reference sequence). V was shortened by 0 bases and J by 3 bases, with 8 bases between the two germline ends. CDR3 amino acids: CATSRDQRDTEAFF. For the CDR3, the DNA is TGTGCCACCAGCAGAGATCAGAGGGACACTGAAGCTTTCTTT.

This chain joins TRBV9 and TRBJ2-1; 9 positions match TRBD2. Per the germline V gene, CDR1 is SGDLS and CDR2 is YYNGEE. With V trimmed by 0 bases and J by 4 bases, 2 bases remained unmatched. The CDR3 loop spans 15 amino acids. DNA for the CDR3: TGTGCCAGCAGCGTAGGACTAGCGGAGTACAATGAGCAGTTCTTC. This sequence encodes CASSVGLAEYNEQFF. The full variable domain, with the rest looked up from reference TRBV9 and TRBJ2-1, is DSGVTQTPKHLITATGQRVTLRCSPRSGDLSVYWYQQSLDQGLQFLIQYYNGEERAKGNILERFSAQQFPDLHSELNLSSLELGDSALYFCASSVGLAEYNEQFFGPGTRLTVL.

The V and J genes are TRBV6-6 and TRBJ2-1, with TRBD2 matching over 9 bases. J gave up 8 bases and V 2 bases, and 10 bases lay outside the gene matches. CDR1 MNHNY and CDR2 SVGAGI come from the germline V gene (reference sequence). The CDR3 is 16 amino acids. DNA for the CDR3: TGTGCCAGCAGTTACGCTAGCGGGAATTTGCGGGATGAGCAGTTCTTC. This encodes CASSYASGNLRDEQFF.

The sample holds one count of this clone. CDR3 in amino acids: CASSLNNEQFF. The CDR3 nucleotides are TGTGCCAGCAGTTTAAACAATGAGCAGTTCTTC. The chain is built from TRBV28 and TRBJ2-1; D remains ambiguous. This CDR3 has 11 amino acids. The germline V gene encodes CDR1 MDHEN and CDR2 SYDVKM. The germline V and J ends were trimmed by 2 bases and 5 bases, with 1 base remaining between them.

This clone qualifies as medium-sized. The rearrangement uses TRBV9 and TRBJ2-4, with TRBD1 matching 8 bases. The CDR3 consists of 15 residues. Germline values: CDR1 SGDLS, CDR2 YYNGEE. With V trimmed by 4 bases and J by 4 bases, 7 bases remained unmatched. The chain's CDR3 is CASSPKTGEKNIQYF. The CDR3, as DNA: TGTGCCAGCAGCCCGAAGACAGGGGAGAAAAACATTCAGTACTTC.

This chain links TRBV7-2 with TRBJ1-3; D gene unclear. Looked up from germline, CDR1 is SGHTA and CDR2 is FQGNSA. The CDR3 consists of 13 residues. Trimming took off 7 bases at V and 0 bases at J, with 7 bases between the two ends. CDR3 region: CASTLSSGNTIYF. DNA for the CDR3: TGTGCCAGCACCCTGAGCTCTGGAAACACCATATATTTT.

The V and J genes are TRBV29-1 and TRBJ2-1, with 13 bases aligning to TRBD2. CDR3 length: 14 residues. V lost 7 bases and J lost 12; bases outside the gene matches: 12. Looked up from germline, CDR1 is SQVTM and CDR2 is ANQGSEA. The CDR3 DNA reads TGCAGCGGCAGGGCAGGACTAGCGGGAGCCTTGCAGTTCTTC. It translates to CSGRAGLAGALQFF.

The rearrangement links TRBV29-1 to TRBJ2-1; 10 bases match TRBD2. The germline gives CDR1 SQVTM, CDR2 ANQGSEA. This CDR3 has 15 residues. J gave up 8 bases and V 6 bases, and 13 bases lay outside the gene matches. The CDR3 region is CSVPVTSGISDEQFF. DNA for the CDR3: TGCAGCGTCCCCGTTACTAGCGGGATATCGGATGAGCAGTTCTTC.

The gene calls are TRBV19 and TRBJ2-4, with D possibly TRBD2 on 6 matching bases. This CDR3 contains 16 residues. V was cut by 0 bases and J by 1 base, with 10 bases left in between. The germline V gene has CDR1 LNHDA and CDR2 SQIVND (reference sequence). In DNA form, the CDR3 reads TGTGCCAGTAGTATAGATGGAGGAGGGGCCAAAAACATTCAGTACTTC. Translating gives CASSIDGGGAKNIQYF.

This clone was detected once. The rearrangement uses TRBV28 and TRBJ2-3, with TRBD2 matching 7 bases. The CDR3 length is 14 residues. With 3 bases clipped from V and 5 bases from J, the junction kept 5 bases outside the gene matches. Germline V gene data show CDR1 as MDHEN and CDR2 as SYDVKM. The CDR3 region has the DNA TGTGCCAGCAGTTTGGCTAGCGGCTTAGATACGCAGTATTTT. As protein: CASSLASGLDTQYF.

The rearrangement uses TRBV28 and TRBJ2-1, with 8 positions matching TRBD2. The germline gives CDR1 MDHEN, CDR2 SYDVKM. The CDR3 is 14 amino acids. With 8 bases clipped from V and 5 bases from J, the junction kept 8 bases outside the gene matches. CDR3 region: CASQSGSQNNEQFF. The DNA for the CDR3 is TGTGCCAGCCAGAGCGGGAGTCAGAACAATGAGCAGTTCTTC.

This clone was seen a handful of times. The chain employs TRBV5-1 and TRBJ1-2, with D tentatively TRBD1 (5 bases). The germline V gene has CDR1 SGHRS and CDR2 YFSETQ. V was trimmed by 3 bases and J by 4 bases, leaving 13 bases between them. The CDR3 sequence is 14 residues long. The CDR3 spells CASSSLDSFYGYTF. The CDR3 DNA is TGCGCCAGCAGCTCCCTAGACAGTTTCTATGGCTACACCTTC.

The chain is built from TRBV6-5 and TRBJ1-5, with D uncertain. Germline V CDR1 and CDR2: MNHEY, SVGAGI. V was trimmed by 4 bases and J by 6 bases, leaving 16 bases between them. This CDR3 contains 15 residues. Written as DNA, the CDR3 is TGTGCCAGCAGTTCCGGACGGCGGCGGAGTCAGCCCCAGCATTTT. It is translated as CASSSGRRRSQPQHF.

The chain has TRBV6-6 and TRBJ2-2; D gene uncertain. The germline V and J ends were trimmed by 6 bases and 7 bases, with 15 bases remaining between them. This CDR3 spans 14 amino acids. Looked up from germline, CDR1 is MNHNY and CDR2 is SVGAGI (reference sequence). The chain's CDR3 is CASRPPLVDGELFF. CDR3 sequence (DNA): TGTGCCAGCAGACCCCCCTTAGTTGACGGGGAGCTGTTTTTT.

The J gene is TRBJ2-2, the V gene TRBV2; 9 positions match TRBD1. CDR1 is SNHLY and CDR2 is FYNNEI in the germline V gene. J was trimmed by 5 bases and V by 8 bases; bases with no gene match: 9. The CDR3 has 15 amino acids. CDR3 in amino acids: CASRPGQGKTGELFF. CDR3 DNA: TGTGCCAGCCGCCCTGGACAGGGGAAGACCGGGGAGCTGTTTTTT.

The rearrangement links TRBV11-1 to TRBJ2-3, with D hard to call. This CDR3 region has 15 residues. Looked up from germline, CDR1 is SGHAT and CDR2 is FQDESV (reference sequence). V dropped 0 bases and J dropped 2 bases, with 9 bases sitting between them. CDR3 coding DNA: TGTGCCAGCAGCTTAGCGGGTTACCCCACAGATACGCAGTATTTT. It translates to CASSLAGYPTDTQYF.

The gene calls are TRBV5-6 and TRBJ2-7, with D possibly matching TRBD2 (6 bases). The CDR3 is 14 amino acids. Per the germline V gene, CDR1 is SGHDT and CDR2 is YYEEEE. Trimming left V 4 bases short and J 6 bases short, with 17 bases between. The CDR3 DNA reads TGTGCCAGCAGCAGGGAGGAGGCACTAGGCGAGCAGTACTTC. Protein sequence: CASSREEALGEQYF.

This chain links TRBV11-2 with TRBJ2-7; 10 bases are shared with TRBD1. The V segment lost 5 bases and the J segment 4 bases; nucleotides outside the gene matches: 8. CDR3 length: 15 residues. Germline V lookup: CDR1 SGHAT, CDR2 FQNNGV. DNA for the CDR3: TGTGCCAGCAGCCGCTCGACAGGGGGCGGGTACGAGCAGTACTTC. Its translation: CASSRSTGGGYEQYF.

The J gene is TRBJ2-3, the V gene TRBV7-2; the match to TRBD1 covers 12 bases. CDR3 length equals 16 residues. In germline, CDR1 is SGHTA, CDR2 FQGNSA. Trimming removed 6 bases from V and 2 bases from J; junction bases left unmatched: 6. The CDR3 DNA follows: TGTGCCAGCAGACCCGGGACAGGGGGCACCACAGATACGCAGTATTTT. It translates to CASRPGTGGTTDTQYF.

V usage is TRBV28 and J usage is TRBJ1-1, with a tentative D call TRBD1 (5 bases). Trimming cost V 1 base and J 5 bases, with 20 bases left between them. The CDR3 loop spans 17 amino acids. Per the germline V gene, CDR1 is MDHEN and CDR2 is SYDVKM. The chain's CDR3 is CASSLLSPGQRRTEAFF. The CDR3 DNA sequence: TGTGCCAGCAGTTTATTAAGCCCGGGGCAGCGGAGAACTGAAGCTTTCTTT.

This clone was counted between two and nine times. This chain connects TRBV18 to TRBJ2-7; TRBD2 matches 10 bases. Germline V lookup: CDR1 KGHSH, CDR2 LQKENI. V lost 5 bases to trimming and J lost 6 bases; unmatched junction nucleotides: 4. This CDR3 spans 13 amino acids. For the CDR3, the DNA is TGTGCCAGCTCAAGGGTAGCGGGAGGCGAGCAGTACTTC. Translated: CASSRVAGGEQYF.

This clone appeared a single time. The chain couples TRBV6-1 to TRBJ1-6; D is undetermined. The V and J ends lost 3 bases and 9 bases respectively, with 18 bases between them. From germline, CDR1 is MNHNS and CDR2 SASEGT. This CDR3 has 16 amino acids. CDR3 DNA: TGTGCCAGCAGTGATCTGGGCACTAAGAGGGTTTCACCCCTCCACTTT. Its protein is CASSDLGTKRVSPLHF.

This chain joins TRBV29-1 and TRBJ1-2, with D possibly TRBD1 on 5 matching bases. Deletions cut 3 bases from V and 7 bases from J, with 18 bases between. Per the germline V gene, CDR1 is SQVTM and CDR2 is ANQGSEA. The CDR3 length is 14 residues. The CDR3 DNA follows: TGCAGCGTTGATTTTAGGGGCGGGTCCTGTGGCTACACCTTC. Protein product: CSVDFRGGSCGYTF.

The J gene is TRBJ2-4, the V gene TRBV5-4; D might be TRBD1 (6 bases). CDR1 and CDR2 from the germline V gene are SGHNT and YYREEE (reference sequence). The length of the CDR3 is 15 residues. Trimming left V 3 bases short and J 7 bases short, with 17 bases between. CDR3: CASSSGQTASNIQYF. The CDR3 bases are TGTGCCAGCAGCTCAGGACAGACGGCTAGCAACATTCAGTACTTC. The whole variable domain, remainder taken from reference TRBV5-4 and TRBJ2-4, is ETGVTQSPTHLIKTRGQQVTLRCSSQSGHNTVSWYQQALGQGPQFIFQYYREEENGRGNFPPRFSGLQFPNYSSELNVNALELDDSALYLCASSSGQTASNIQYFGAGTRLSVL.

The CDR3 is CASSRIPGLQDEQFF. The CDR3 bases are TGTGCCAGTTCTCGAATTCCGGGACTGCAGGATGAGCAGTTCTTC. The genes are TRBV6-4 and TRBJ2-1; D possibly corresponds to TRBD2 (6 bases). The CDR3 extends over 15 amino acids. V dropped 9 bases and J dropped 8 bases, with 23 bases sitting between them. Looked up from germline, CDR1 is MRHNA and CDR2 is SNTAGT.

This clone was recorded only once. The V call is TRBV4-3, the J call TRBJ2-6; a possible D gene is TRBD1 (5 bases). V gave up 0 bases and J gave up 2 bases, with 8 bases separating them. The germline V gene encodes CDR1 LGHNA and CDR2 YSLEER. The CDR3 contains 16 residues. CDR3 sequence (DNA): TGCGCCAGCAGCCAAGACCAGGGAACTGGGGCCAACGTCCTGACTTTC. It encodes CASSQDQGTGANVLTF.

The J gene is TRBJ2-7, the V gene TRBV9; possible D gene TRBD2, 5 bases. The germline V gene encodes CDR1 SGDLS and CDR2 YYNGEE. V was shortened by 3 bases and J by 4 bases, with 5 bases between the two germline ends. The CDR3 has 11 residues. Here the CDR3 DNA reads TGTGCCAGCAGCGCGGGGTACGAGCAGTACTTC. Translated: CASSAGYEQYF.